The 32 T cell receptor beta chains presented below share a single source sample, sequenced in a study of neoadjuvant anti-PD-1 for oral cavity cancer. This sample's time point: after neoadjuvant nivolumab, at surgical resection. Assay used: immunoSEQ multiplex PCR; TCRdb lists only in-frame clones, some missing. The table includes roughly 32,000 clones, 70% to 80% detected once. The sample consisted of PBMCs, taken after nivolumab (anti-PD-1) treatment. Receptors originate from a person between 35 and 79 years old with oral cavity squamous cell carcinoma.

The J gene is TRBJ2-1, the V gene TRBV9; tentatively, D is TRBD2 (6 bases). This CDR3 region has 15 residues. Per the germline V gene, CDR1 is SGDLS and CDR2 is YYNGEE. Trimming cost V 4 bases and J 0 bases, with 11 bases left between them. CDR3 region: CASSPRGSSYNEQFF. In nucleotides, the CDR3 is TGTGCCAGCAGCCCTCGGGGGAGCTCCTACAATGAGCAGTTCTTC.

This sequence joins TRBV9 and TRBJ1-3; D gene ambiguous. The germline V gene encodes CDR1 SGDLS and CDR2 YYNGEE. V was trimmed by 1 base and J by 0 bases, leaving 5 bases between them. The CDR3 sequence is 14 residues long. The CDR3 nucleotides are TGTGCCAGCAGCGTACAGTTCTCTGGAAACACCATATATTTT. As protein: CASSVQFSGNTIYF. The full variable domain, with the rest looked up from reference TRBV9 and TRBJ1-3, is DSGVTQTPKHLITATGQRVTLRCSPRSGDLSVYWYQQSLDQGLQFLIQYYNGEERAKGNILERFSAQQFPDLHSELNLSSLELGDSALYFCASSVQFSGNTIYFGEGSWLTVV.

In the case of this clone: The identical CDR3 is also encoded by other nucleotide sequences in the sample. The V call is TRBV5-1, the J call TRBJ2-1; D not certain. Germline CDR1 and CDR2: SGHRS and YFSETQ. V was cut by 0 bases and J by 7 bases, with 5 bases left in between. CDR3 length: 12 residues. Here the CDR3 DNA reads TGCGCCAGCAGCTTGGGGGGAAATGAGCAGTTCTTC. This gives the protein CASSLGGNEQFF.

This clone is categorized as medium-sized. The V and J genes are TRBV29-1 and TRBJ1-2; 10 nucleotides line up with TRBD1. Germline CDR1 is SQVTM and CDR2 is ANQGSEA. This CDR3 has 14 residues. With V trimmed by 4 bases and J by 7 bases, 9 bases remained unmatched. The chain's CDR3 is CSVVRGQGEGGYTF. The CDR3 coding sequence is TGCAGCGTTGTTCGAGGACAGGGGGAAGGTGGCTACACCTTC.

This chain uses TRBV6-4 with TRBJ2-3; perhaps TRBD1 as D (5 bases). Germline loops: CDR1 MRHNA, CDR2 SNTAGT. The CDR3 extends over 14 amino acids. The V end was cut by 4 bases, the J end by 5 bases, with 13 bases between. CDR3 residues: CASSVQVFGDTQYF. CDR3 bases: TGTGCCAGCAGTGTACAGGTATTCGGAGATACGCAGTATTTT.

This chain links TRBV4-1 with TRBJ1-1; D unclear. The CDR3 sequence is 17 residues long. Germline values: CDR1 MGHRA, CDR2 YSYEKL. The V end lost 3 bases, the J end lost 5 bases, and 22 bases lay between the germline ends. The CDR3 loop reads CASSHDGRNSGRTEAFF. The CDR3 DNA reads TGCGCCAGCAGCCATGACGGCCGAAACTCTGGGAGGACTGAAGCTTTCTTT.

The CDR3 nucleotides read TGCGCCAGCAGCGCCCCAGATCCGTATGGCTACACCTTC. Protein: CASSAPDPYGYTF. The chain couples TRBV5-1 to TRBJ1-2; no clear D gene. The V end lost 4 bases, the J end lost 5 bases, and 12 bases lay between the germline ends. The CDR3 has 13 residues. From germline, CDR1 is SGHRS and CDR2 YFSETQ.

This chain uses TRBV7-3 with TRBJ2-7; possibly TRBD1 or TRBD2 for D (7 bases each). V lost 2 bases and J lost 6, with 11 bases in between. Germline V lookup: CDR1 SGHTA, CDR2 FQGTGA. The CDR3 contains 13 residues. CDR3 protein: CASSLDREGEQYF. The CDR3 region has the DNA TGTGCCAGCAGCTTAGACAGGGAGGGCGAGCAGTACTTC.

The chain couples TRBV4-2 to TRBJ2-2; 12 bases align to TRBD2. This CDR3 has 17 residues. Germline V gene data show CDR1 as LGHNA and CDR2 as YNFKEQ. The V gene end was trimmed by 2 bases and the J gene end by 6 bases; junction bases not matched to a gene: 7. The DNA of the CDR3 is TGTGCCAGCAGCCAAAGGAAGACTAGCGGGGGTGCCGGGGAGCTGTTTTTT. It is translated as CASSQRKTSGGAGELFF.

This clone appeared once. The chain combines TRBV7-2 with TRBJ2-1; TRBD2 matches 14 bases. V trimming: 1 base; J trimming: 6 bases; junction bases outside the gene matches: 2. The germline gives CDR1 SGHTA, CDR2 FQGNSA. The CDR3 is made up of 16 amino acids. The CDR3 DNA follows: TGTGCCAGCAGCTTAGGACTAGCGGGGGGGCTCAATGAGCAGTTCTTC. Protein product: CASSLGLAGGLNEQFF.

This sequence joins TRBV9 and TRBJ2-5; a weak D match, TRBD2 (5 bases). The CDR3 consists of 13 residues. V was pared by 0 bases and J by 5 bases, with 8 bases between. CDR1 and CDR2 (germline): SGDLS, YYNGEE. The CDR3 loop reads CASSVDRGETQYF. CDR3 nucleotides: TGTGCCAGCAGCGTAGATCGAGGGGAGACCCAGTACTTC.

The rearrangement joins TRBV7-2 to TRBJ2-7; weak D call: TRBD1 (5 bases). Germline CDR1 is SGHTA and CDR2 is FQGNSA. The V gene lost 1 base and the J gene lost 0 bases, with 10 bases spanning the gap. CDR3 length: 15 residues. The CDR3 reads CASSLGPGLSYEQYF. As DNA, the CDR3 is TGTGCCAGCAGCTTAGGCCCAGGGCTCTCCTACGAGCAGTACTTC.

Notes on this clone: A read error may account for a junction end that differs from germline. The chain combines TRBV6-6 with TRBJ2-5; 7 positions match TRBD1. In germline, CDR1 is MNHNY, CDR2 SVGAGI (reference sequence). The CDR3 has 14 residues. Here the CDR3 reads CASTPTGKQETQYF. As DNA, the CDR3 is TGTGCCAGCACCCCGACAGGGAAGCAAGAGACCCAATACTTC.

The chain joins TRBV19 to TRBJ1-1; D possibly corresponds to TRBD1 (5 bases). The V gene lost 7 bases and the J gene lost 8 bases, with 17 bases spanning the gap. There are 13 residues in the CDR3. The germline V gene encodes CDR1 LNHDA and CDR2 SQIVND (reference sequence). The CDR3 DNA reads TGTGCCAGTAAGGGGTCGGTAACAGGCGAAGCTTTCTTT. It codes for CASKGSVTGEAFF.

The chain is built from TRBV4-2 and TRBJ1-2, with 7 bases matching TRBD1. Germline lookup yields CDR1 LGHNA and CDR2 YNFKEQ. Losses at the gene ends were 4 bases for V and 4 bases for J; bases not matched to a gene: 9. The CDR3 is 15 residues long. The CDR3 DNA is TGTGCCAGCAGCCCCAGGGGAGGGGGCTTCTATGGCTACACCTTC. This encodes CASSPRGGGFYGYTF.

The CDR3 sequence: CASSWGRDRSYEQYF. CDR3 DNA sequence: TGCGCCAGCAGCTGGGGGAGGGACAGGTCCTACGAGCAGTACTTC. The chain carries TRBV5-1 and TRBJ2-7, with D perhaps matching TRBD1 (8 bases). CDR3 length: 15 residues. The germline V gene has CDR1 SGHRS and CDR2 YFSETQ. V lost 3 bases and J 1 base, leaving 14 bases between the germline ends.

The CDR3 is CASSVAGGQGLSGNTIYF. The CDR3 DNA sequence: TGTGCCAGCAGCGTAGCGGGGGGACAGGGCTTATCGGGAAACACCATATATTTT. This chain links TRBV9 with TRBJ1-3, with 9 bases identical to TRBD1. The CDR3 totals 18 residues. CDR1 is SGDLS and CDR2 is YYNGEE in the germline V gene. V shed 0 bases and J 4 bases; nucleotides not matched to a gene: 11.

The rearrangement uses TRBV7-3 and TRBJ2-7, with 7 bases aligning to TRBD1. Germline lookup yields CDR1 SGHTA and CDR2 FQGTGA. The CDR3 length is 14 residues. V was pared by 5 bases and J by 6 bases, with 10 bases of the junction left unmatched. CDR3 loop: CASSEGTEASEQYF. The CDR3 DNA is TGTGCCAGCAGCGAAGGGACAGAGGCCTCCGAGCAGTACTTC.

J is TRBJ1-1 and V is TRBV28, with TRBD1 identical over 7 bases. Germline loops: CDR1 MDHEN, CDR2 SYDVKM. V lost 5 bases to trimming and J lost 2 bases; unmatched junction nucleotides: 8. CDR3 size: 15 residues. DNA of the CDR3: TGTGCCAGCAGTCATCCGGACAGGAGCAACACTGAAGCTTTCTTT. This encodes CASSHPDRSNTEAFF.

There are a few counts of this clone. This chain connects TRBV28 to TRBJ2-7; D is possibly TRBD1 or TRBD2 (5 bases each). The CDR3 is made up of 16 amino acids. Germline V gene data show CDR1 as MDHEN and CDR2 as SYDVKM. Trimming removed 5 bases from V and 2 bases from J, with 19 bases in between. The CDR3 sequence: CASSRTLGDGAYEQYF. As DNA, the CDR3 is TGTGCCAGCAGTCGAACCCTAGGGGACGGCGCCTACGAGCAGTACTTC.

The V call is TRBV6-5, the J call TRBJ1-5, with D possibly TRBD1 on 6 matching bases. Germline values: CDR1 MNHEY, CDR2 SVGAGI. The CDR3 runs to 13 residues. The germline V and J ends were trimmed by 8 bases and 7 bases, with 15 bases remaining between them. The chain's CDR3 is CASAGEGYQPQHF. As DNA, the CDR3 is TGTGCCAGCGCAGGGGAAGGGTACCAGCCCCAGCATTTT.

In its sample, this clone was seen once. V gene TRBV30 combines with J gene TRBJ1-1; TRBD1 is a possible D gene (6 bases). The V and J ends lost 0 bases and 5 bases respectively, with 13 bases between them. This CDR3 is 14 amino acids long. Germline CDR1 is GTSNPN and CDR2 is SVGIG (reference sequence). CDR3 sequence: CAWSVKGEETEAFF. CDR3 DNA sequence: TGTGCCTGGAGTGTGAAGGGGGAGGAAACTGAAGCTTTCTTT.

This rearrangement joins TRBV19 to TRBJ2-7; TRBD1 might be the D (5 bases). The germline V gene encodes CDR1 LNHDA and CDR2 SQIVND (reference sequence). Trimming stripped 7 bases from V and 7 bases from J, with 17 bases between. This CDR3 comprises 13 residues. CDR3 region: CASNRKGSWEQYF. The CDR3 DNA is TGTGCCAGTAACAGGAAGGGATCGTGGGAGCAGTACTTC.

This sequence joins TRBV29-1 and TRBJ1-3; no firm D call. Germline V lookup: CDR1 SQVTM, CDR2 ANQGSEA. The CDR3 extends over 11 amino acids. V was clipped by 4 bases and J by 1 base, with 2 bases between them. The CDR3 DNA is TGCAGCGTTGGGTCTGGAAACACCATATATTTT. Encoded protein: CSVGSGNTIYF.

The V and J genes are TRBV6-5 and TRBJ2-7; 9 bases line up with TRBD1. Germline lookup yields CDR1 MNHEY and CDR2 SVGAGI. This CDR3 is 15 amino acids long. The J segment lost 2 bases and the V segment lost 2 bases, leaving 4 bases of the junction unmatched. The CDR3 DNA follows: TGTGCCAGCAGTTACGCCGGGACAGGGACCTACGAGCAGTACTTC. Protein product: CASSYAGTGTYEQYF.

The chain is built from TRBV5-1 and TRBJ1-2, with a weak D call TRBD1 (5 bases). The CDR3 runs 12 residues. The V end lost 2 bases, the J end lost 8 bases, and 10 bases lay between the germline ends. Germline V lookup: CDR1 SGHRS, CDR2 YFSETQ. The CDR3 region has the DNA TGCGCCAGCAGCTTTCAGGGTAGCGGCTACACCTTC. Its protein is CASSFQGSGYTF.

The chain has TRBV30 and TRBJ1-1, with 7 bases lining up with TRBD1. This CDR3 region has 17 residues. V lost 3 bases, J lost 4 bases, and 17 bases stayed unmatched. From germline, CDR1 is GTSNPN and CDR2 SVGIG (reference sequence). The CDR3 here is CAWSAEFSGTVGTEAFF. The CDR3 nucleotides read TGTGCCTGGAGCGCGGAATTCTCCGGGACAGTTGGCACTGAAGCTTTCTTT. Together with reference TRBV30 and TRBJ1-1, the CDR3 gives the full variable domain: SQTIHQWPATLVQPVGSPLSLECTVEGTSNPNLYWYRQAAGRGLQLLFYSVGIGQISSEVPQNLSASRPQDRQFILSSKKLLLSDSGFYLCAWSAEFSGTVGTEAFFGQGTRLTVV.

The genes are TRBV5-1 and TRBJ2-5; D might be TRBD1 or TRBD2, each matching 6 bases. Deletions cut 3 bases from V and 2 bases from J, with 11 bases between. Germline V lookup: CDR1 SGHRS, CDR2 YFSETQ. This CDR3 region has 14 residues. CDR3 coding DNA: TGCGCCAGCAGCTGGGGGGCAGGGCAAGAGACCCAGTACTTC. It translates to CASSWGAGQETQYF.

V usage is TRBV15 and J usage is TRBJ1-1; the D is unclear. V lost 9 bases, J lost 1 base, and 18 bases lay in between. This CDR3 spans 15 amino acids. Germline V CDR1 and CDR2: LNHNV, YYDKDF (reference sequence). DNA of the CDR3: TGTGCCACTACTCAGGAGGGTTACCGGAACACTGAAGCTTTCTTT. Translating it yields CATTQEGYRNTEAFF. Together with reference TRBV15 and TRBJ1-1, the CDR3 gives the full variable domain: DAMVIQNPRYQVTQFGKPVTLSCSQTLNHNVMYWYQQKSSQAPKLLFHYYDKDFNNEADTPDNFQSRRPNTSFCFLDIRSPGLGDTAMYLCATTQEGYRNTEAFFGQGTRLTVV.

The rearrangement joins TRBV5-1 to TRBJ2-1, with 8 bases matching TRBD2. The length of the CDR3 is 15 residues. Germline loops: CDR1 SGHRS, CDR2 YFSETQ. Trimming removed 3 bases from V and 0 bases from J; junction bases left unmatched: 2. CDR3: CASSYSGASYNEQFF. The DNA of the CDR3 is TGCGCCAGCAGCTATAGCGGGGCCTCCTACAATGAGCAGTTCTTC.

V and J are TRBV19 and TRBJ1-1; tentatively, D is TRBD1 (5 bases). The CDR3 is made up of 14 amino acids. V was clipped by 6 bases and J by 7 bases, with 18 bases between them. The germline V gene has CDR1 LNHDA and CDR2 SQIVND (reference sequence). The CDR3: CASRLTAGKIEAFF. CDR3 in DNA: TGTGCCAGTAGGTTGACAGCAGGGAAGATTGAAGCTTTCTTT.

The chain couples TRBV29-1 to TRBJ1-4; TRBD1 is a possible D gene (5 bases). Germline CDR1 reads SQVTM; CDR2 reads ANQGSEA. This CDR3 is built from 13 residues. V was trimmed by 1 base and J by 5 bases, leaving 8 bases between them. CDR3 in amino acids: CSVEGQQNEKLFF. In nucleotides, the CDR3 is TGCAGCGTTGAAGGACAGCAAAATGAAAAACTGTTTTTT.